The clone carrying this T cell receptor beta chain was observed once. Its antigen is not identified. Other DNA sequences within the sample encode an identical CDR3. Extremely preterm births at about 22-27 weeks of gestation supplied the samples. This entry is derived from a study of naive CD8 T cells in extremely preterm neonates. The CDR3 is 12 residues long. Trimming took 3 bases from V and 0 from J, leaving 3 bases between them. The germline gives CDR1 MNHEY, CDR2 SVGAGI. Profiled with immunoSEQ multiplex PCR; TCRdb holds only in-frame clones, not every one. The sample holds 20,000 or so clones; approximately 90% are singletons and the top ten take approximately 0.92%. Study-level points and caveats: Preterm neonate repertoires were significantly less rich by iChao1 than others. Preterm infants showed shorter CDR3s, fewer N additions and less trimming than older groups.

The specimen was naive CD8+ T cells from cord blood. This TCR was recovered from a boy who was born preterm. The J gene is TRBJ2-7, the V gene TRBV6-5; D not certain. The CDR3 here is CASSYSSYEQYF. CDR3 coding DNA: TGTGCCAGCAGTTATAGCTCCTACGAGCAGTACTTC.